The T cell receptor beta chain under discussion was sequenced for a study of blood T cell repertoires in COVID-19. Overall study: The samples span acute and convalescent COVID-19 from the United States, Italy and Spain. Sources were T cells, B-cell-depleted T cells, or PBMCs; the material itself was cDNA or gDNA.

In the source study's methods: Estimation of nucleated cell counts relied on the amplification of reference gene primers. Profiled with immunoSEQ multiplex PCR; TCRdb holds only in-frame clones, not every one. The DNA was the basis for D and trimming; V, J and clone size are from that table. This sample has around 300,000 clones, with around nine tenths found just once. This CDR3 is built from 14 residues. CDR1 is WSHSY, CDR2 SAAADI, per germline. The ends were cut back, 7 bases at V and 4 bases at J, with 16 bases in the middle. V and J are TRBV10-2 and TRBJ1-2; D perhaps matches TRBD1 (6 bases). Sequences were obtained from peripheral blood. This TCR was sampled from a man in his fifties or sixties with acute or convalescent COVID-19. CDR3 DNA sequence: TGCGCCAGCACCATGGGGGGGCGAAGCTATGGCTACACCTTC. It yields the protein CASTMGGRSYGYTF.